This T cell receptor (beta chain) came from a study of T-cell memory formation after mild COVID-19. Per the germline V gene, CDR1 is LNHDA and CDR2 is SQIVND (reference sequence). The V end lost 3 bases, the J end lost 1 base, and 9 bases lay between the germline ends. This CDR3 has 14 amino acids. TCRdb redid the calling of the 5' RACE reads with MiXCR, one entry per CDR3 protein. The sample records hundreds of thousands of distinct CDR3 sequences, approximately 24% being singletons. This chain connects TRBV19 to TRBJ1-1, with TRBD1 as a possible D gene (6 bases). Sequencing was performed on PBMCs or a T cell subset sorted from them (not recorded which). The clonotype originates from an adult woman who had mild COVID-19 (a few samples of this study predate the infection). Cell type and time point are not known. CDR3 in DNA: TGTGCCAGTAGTATCAGGGGTGGGAACACTGAAGCTTTCTTT. As protein: CASSIRGGNTEAFF. The full variable domain, in which reference TRBV19 and TRBJ1-1 provide the parts outside the CDR3, is DGGITQSPKYLFRKEGQNVTLSCEQNLNHDAMYWYRQDPGQGLRLIYYSQIVNDFQKGDIAEGYSVSREKKESFPLTVTSAQKNPTAFYLCASSIRGGNTEAFFGQGTRLTVV.